The 2 T cell receptor beta chains below were found in one sample sequenced in a study of shared clonotypes between healthy human individuals. Clones were read by immunoSEQ multiplex PCR, and TCRdb kept only the in-frame ones, dropping some. The data contain approximately 1,000,000 clones, more than 75% of them singletons. Sequenced sample: memory CD4+ T cells from PBMCs. Subset here: CD45RA-negative fraction. These receptors came from a young man in good health. Some clones in this sample may be carry-over from other donors' samples.

This clone was found once. The chain has TRBV11-2 and TRBJ2-7; D gene unclear. V was shortened by 1 base and J by 7 bases, with 5 bases between the two germline ends. This CDR3 has 11 residues. CDR1 and CDR2 (germline): SGHAT, FQNNGV. In DNA, the CDR3 is TGTGCCAGCAGCTTAGTCAAAGAGCAGTACTTC. This translates into CASSLVKEQYF.

The chain is built from TRBV9 and TRBJ1-1, with D unresolved. Germline-derived CDR1 and CDR2 are SGDLS and YYNGEE. The V gene lost 0 bases and the J gene lost 3 bases, with 18 bases spanning the gap. The CDR3 has 17 residues. The CDR3, as DNA: TGTGCCAGCAGCGTAGAAGATGACCCGGCGGTCTACACTGAAGCTTTCTTT. This sequence encodes CASSVEDDPAVYTEAFF.